The clone carrying this TCR beta chain has just a few counts. The antigen is not known. V was pared by 1 base and J by 3 bases, with 11 bases between. The CDR3 runs to 15 residues. Germline V gene data show CDR1 as SGHTA and CDR2 as FQGNSA. The data derive from a study of beta chain features in type 1 diabetes. Study-level points and caveats: A potential PCR bias toward shorter templates would be equal in patient and control samples. Among patients with Type 1 diabetes, TCRB CDR3s were moderately but significantly shorter in every one of the four CD4+ subsets.

Investigators reverse transcribed all isolated RNA, so they sequenced expressed TCRB transcripts. Measured with immunoSEQ multiplex PCR; TCRdb has only the in-frame clones, and not every one. The sample holds 350,000 to 450,000 clones, approximately 15% seen once. The source of this sequence is a man aged 30-40 years in good health. V and J are TRBV7-2 and TRBJ2-3; D is unresolved. The material sequenced was naive CD4+ T cells from blood. Here the CDR3 reads CASSLGPSRTDTQYF. CDR3 sequence (DNA): TGTGCCAGCAGCTTAGGTCCGTCACGAACAGATACGCAGTATTTT. Full variable domain (outside the CDR3, taken from reference TRBV7-2 and TRBJ2-3): GAGVSQSPSNKVTEKGKDVELRCDPISGHTALYWYRQSLGQGLEFLIYFQGNSAPDKSGLPSDRFSAERTGGSVSTLTIQRTQQEDSAVYLCASSLGPSRTDTQYFGPGTRLTVL.